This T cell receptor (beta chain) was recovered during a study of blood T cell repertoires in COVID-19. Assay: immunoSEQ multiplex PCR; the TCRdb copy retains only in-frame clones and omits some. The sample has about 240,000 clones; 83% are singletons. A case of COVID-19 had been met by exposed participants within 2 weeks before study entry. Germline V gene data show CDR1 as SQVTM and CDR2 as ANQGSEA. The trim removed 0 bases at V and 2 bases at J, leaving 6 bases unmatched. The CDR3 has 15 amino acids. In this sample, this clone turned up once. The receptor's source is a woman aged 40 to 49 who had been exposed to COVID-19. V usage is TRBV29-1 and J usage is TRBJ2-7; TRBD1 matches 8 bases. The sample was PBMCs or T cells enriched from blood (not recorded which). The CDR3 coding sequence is TGCAGCGTTGAAGATGGGGACAGGAAAACCTACGAGCAGTACTTC. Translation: CSVEDGDRKTYEQYF.